This T cell receptor beta chain was identified in a study of T cell responses to AZD1222 COVID-19 vaccine. General observations from the study: It should be noted that donors were predominantly white British and more often female, and clonal diversity was possibly underestimated.

Produced via immunoSEQ multiplex PCR; TCRdb's table is partial and in-frame only. The sample carries approximately 190,000 clones, around 90% recorded once. For this clone: The antigen is not known.

The CDR3 is 13 residues long. Deletions cut 6 bases from V and 2 bases from J, with 11 bases between. The V call is TRBV12-3 or TRBV12-4, the J call TRBJ2-7; a possible D gene is TRBD1 (6 bases). Here the sequenced sample was peripheral blood, taken on day 0 of AZD1222 vaccination. The clonotype originates from an adult in good health. CDR3 amino acids: CASSYRVTYEQYF. CDR3 nucleotide sequence: TGTGCCAGCAGCTACAGGGTAACCTACGAGCAGTACTTC.